The 3 T cell receptor beta chains in this list originate from one sample, sequenced in a study of T cells after yellow fever vaccination. TCRdb called the 5' RACE reads again in MiXCR, with one record for every CDR3 protein. Of hundreds of thousands of distinct CDR3 sequences in the sample, around an eighth were seen once. The material was PBMCs, obtained on the day of the yellow fever booster vaccination. Receptor source: a man aged 25-40 years who received the YFV17D yellow fever vaccine.

V and J are TRBV7-3 and TRBJ2-5; 8 bases line up with TRBD2. The germline V gene has CDR1 SGHTA and CDR2 FQGTGA. This CDR3 has 14 amino acids. V lost 6 bases, J lost 5 bases, and 8 bases stayed unmatched. Here the CDR3 DNA reads TGTGCCAGCAGTAGATCAGCGGGAGCGGAGACCCAGTACTTC. As protein: CASSRSAGAETQYF.

This clonotype occurred a few times. The chain joins TRBV27 to TRBJ1-6, with 10 nucleotides matching TRBD1. Unmatched junction bases numbered 5, after V lost 0 bases and J lost 9 bases. The CDR3 spans 16 residues. CDR1 and CDR2 from the germline V gene are MNHEY and SMNVEV (reference sequence). The CDR3 is CASSLSNDRGLSPLHF. CDR3 nucleotide sequence: TGTGCCAGCAGTTTATCGAACGACAGGGGGCTTTCACCCCTCCACTTT.

This clonotype was seen only a few times. CDR3 residues: CASSARQGQLFF. CDR3 sequence (DNA): TGTGCCAGCAGCGCCCGACAGGGTCAACTGTTTTTT. The rearrangement uses TRBV7-9 and TRBJ1-4, with 7 bases fitting TRBD1. Germline V gene sequence: CDR1 SEHNR, CDR2 FQNEAQ (reference sequence). Trimming cost V 5 bases and J 12 bases; bases outside gene matches: 6. CDR3 size: 12 residues.